This is a list of T cell receptor beta chains from one sample in a study of cytomegalovirus exposure and HLA in healthy donors. Produced via immunoSEQ multiplex PCR; TCRdb's table is partial and in-frame only. This table has 110,000 to 150,000 clones, approximately 78% appearing once. Sequencing was performed on PBMCs. These TCRs come from a young woman in good health and CMV-seropositive. Each CDR3 is given with its conserved first and last residue. D genes are given only for firm matches. Some rows mark clone size as missing; the rest say once, few, many or name a class of expanded clone.

-	TRBV5-1	-	TRBJ2-1	TGCGCCAGCAGCTTGGGACTAGAGGACCCTATTCCACTACGCTCCTACAATGAGCAGTTCTTC	CASSLGLEDPIPLRSYNEQFF
TRBD1	TRBV30	-	TRBJ1-2	TGTGCCTGGCTACAGGGGAATGGCTACACCTTC	CAWLQGNGYTF
-	TRBV28	-	TRBJ1-5	TGTGCCAGCAGTACAGTGAGCAATCAGCCCCAGCATTTT	CASSTVSNQPQHF
TRBD1	TRBV7-7	-	TRBJ2-1	TGTGCCAGCAGCTTAGGAATGCAGGGGGCAGGGAATGAGCAGTTCTTC	CASSLGMQGAGNEQFF
TRBD1	TRBV11-1	-	TRBJ2-2	TGTGCCAGCAGCTCCGGGATGGGACAGGGTAACACCGGGGAGCTGTTTTTT	CASSSGMGQGNTGELFF
-	TRBV7-2	few	TRBJ2-3	TGTGCCAGCAGCTTATTGGTAGCGACTAGCACAGATACGCAGTATTTT	CASSLLVATSTDTQYF
-	TRBV2	-	TRBJ2-5	TGTGCCAGCAGTGACTGGAGGGGTCCCCAAGAGACCCAGTACTTC	CASSDWRGPQETQYF
TRBD1	TRBV14	-	TRBJ1-6	TGTGCCAGCAGCCCGGGACAGGGAGCTTCACCCCTCCACTTT	CASSPGQGASPLHF
TRBD1	TRBV9	-	TRBJ1-3	TGTGCCAGCAGCGCCGACAGGGTTTCTGGAAACACCATATATTTT	CASSADRVSGNTIYF
TRBD1	TRBV7-8	-	TRBJ1-1	TGTGCCAGCAGCTCCGGACAGGGGTGGACTGAAGCTTTCTTT	CASSSGQGWTEAFF
-	TRBV5-1	-	TRBJ2-5	TGCGCCAGCAGCTTAGGAACAGGTGCAGAGACCCAGTACTTC	CASSLGTGAETQYF
TRBD2	TRBV2	few	TRBJ2-1	TGTGCCAGCAGTGACCCGAAGGCGGGGGGAAATGAGCAGTTCTTC	CASSDPKAGGNEQFF
TRBD1	TRBV28	few	TRBJ1-1	TGTGCCAGCGGTCTTCAGGGGGCGGGCACTGAAGCTTTCTTT	CASGLQGAGTEAFF
-	TRBV19	once	TRBJ2-7	TGTGCCAGTAGTATAAATATGGCGGCCTACGAGCAGTACTTC	CASSINMAAYEQYF
-	TRBV5-6	-	TRBJ1-1	TGTGCCAGCAGCCGACCAACAGGGTCCCACGGAGCTTTCTTT	CASSRPTGSHGAFF
-	TRBV5-5	-	TRBJ1-5	TGTGCCAGCAGCCCGGCGGGGGGTGGTCAGCCCCAGCATTTT	CASSPAGGGQPQHF
-	TRBV5-4	-	TRBJ1-1	TGTGCCAGCAGCTTCTCGAACACTGAAGCTTTCTTT	CASSFSNTEAFF
-	TRBV5-6	-	TRBJ2-5	TGTGCCAGCAGCTTGTCACCCGACAGCTTCCAAGAGACCCAGTACTTC	CASSLSPDSFQETQYF
-	TRBV2	-	TRBJ1-5	TGTGCCAGCAGTGAAGGTCAGTCAGGCAATCAGCCCCAGCATTTT	CASSEGQSGNQPQHF
-	TRBV9	once	TRBJ1-2	TGTGCCAGCAGCCTTACTTCGTATGGCTACACCTTC	CASSLTSYGYTF